A single sample gave rise to the 2 T cell receptor beta chains below, sequenced in a study of blood T cell repertoires in COVID-19. Clones were sequenced by immunoSEQ multiplex PCR, and TCRdb holds only the in-frame ones, with some missing. Of roughly 350,000 clones listed, around 87% are singletons. The specimen sequenced was peripheral blood. These receptors originate from a woman in her thirties with COVID-19, enrolled during active disease.

The V and J genes are TRBV9 and TRBJ2-5; the D gene is possibly TRBD1 (6 bases). V was pared by 3 bases and J by 1 base, with 13 bases between. The CDR3 spans 15 residues. Germline CDR1 is SGDLS and CDR2 is YYNGEE. The CDR3 nucleotides are TGTGCCAGCAGCGCCGGGACAACCACCCAAGAGACCCAGTACTTC. Its translation: CASSAGTTTQETQYF. Full variable domain (rest looked up from reference TRBV9 and TRBJ2-5): DSGVTQTPKHLITATGQRVTLRCSPRSGDLSVYWYQQSLDQGLQFLIQYYNGEERAKGNILERFSAQQFPDLHSELNLSSLELGDSALYFCASSAGTTTQETQYFGPGTRLLVL.

The genes are TRBV24-1 and TRBJ2-5; 10 nucleotides align to TRBD2. Germline assignment: CDR1 KGHDR and CDR2 SFDVKD. Trimming cost V 5 bases and J 2 bases; bases outside gene matches: 10. This CDR3 has 17 residues. In DNA, the CDR3 is TGTGCCACCAGTGGGACTAGCGGAGACCCGACTCAAGAGACCCAGTACTTC. Residues: CATSGTSGDPTQETQYF.